The sequence of this T cell receptor beta chain was determined in a study of OX40 agonist ivuxolimab in advanced cancers. About the research overall: An anti-OX40 (CD134) antibody with agonistic activity, ivuxolimab, was administered to patients.

Blood got drawn at baseline, again on cycle 4 day 1, and then on cycle 7 day 1. The study's findings and limits: Both blood CD4+ and CD8+ T cells showed clonal growth by week 6 at 0.1 to 3.0 mg/kg. Normalized T-cell clonal expansion was also low in some nonresponders.

Notes on this clone: Its antigen is unidentified.

Germline V gene sequence: CDR1 MNHEY, CDR2 SMNVEV (reference sequence). V was pared by 4 bases and J by 7 bases, with 8 bases of the junction left unmatched. The CDR3 spans 16 residues. Sequencing used immunoSEQ multiplex PCR; TCRdb keeps in-frame clones, though not all of them. The sample consists of tens of thousands of clones, just under 90% of them appearing once. This sample comprised CD4+ or CD8+ T cells sorted from blood, obtained in a trial of the OX40 agonist ivuxolimab. The chain joins TRBV27 to TRBJ2-5, with 14 bases aligning to TRBD2. This clonotype was obtained from an adult with an advanced solid tumor such as melanoma, head and neck, liver or kidney cancer. CDR3: CASSSPGLAGVGTQYF. The CDR3 nucleotides read TGTGCCAGCAGTTCCCCGGGACTAGCGGGAGTGGGGACCCAGTACTTC.